This T cell receptor beta chain is drawn from a study of blood T cells in healthy people across ages. The CDR3 totals 15 residues. Per germline, CDR1 KGHSH and CDR2 LQKENI. Trimming took off 1 base at V and 6 bases at J, with 12 bases between the two ends. Primed by a sample-barcoded 5' primer and a J-beta primer mix, a second PCR proceeded for about 7 to 11 cycles. Each CDR3 protein gets one entry after TCRdb re-called the 5' RACE reads with MiXCR. Of approximately 790,000 distinct CDR3 sequences listed, 62% are singletons. The sample holds one count of this clonotype. Its antigen is unidentified. Study conclusions and caveats: PBMCs were not sorted, which prevented a conclusive comparison of naive versus antigen-experienced cells.

This rearrangement joins TRBV18 to TRBJ1-4; no clear D gene. The sample taken for sequencing was blood. The sequence was collected from a man aged 25 to 40 in good health. The CDR3 here is CASSPQVFSDEKLFF. CDR3 bases: TGTGCCAGCTCACCACAAGTTTTTTCTGATGAAAAACTGTTTTTT.